The rows below give T cell receptor beta chains drawn from one sample of a study of blood T cell repertoires in COVID-19. Clones were read by immunoSEQ multiplex PCR, and TCRdb kept only the in-frame ones, dropping some. The table records over 250,000 clones, roughly 80% of them present only once. The sequenced sample consisted of PBMCs or T cells enriched from blood (not recorded which). The receptors were gathered from a man aged 40-49 years who had been exposed to COVID-19. The CDR3 runs from the conserved cysteine through the conserved F or W. A D gene is named only where the DNA matches it firmly.

NA,TRBJ2-7,TRBV12-2,CASRKGCGTSGRDLSYEQYF
NA,TRBJ1-2,TRBV10-3,CAISNGQNYTF
TRBD1,TRBJ1-4,TRBV27,CASSLRTGHNEKLFF
NA,TRBJ2-7,TRBV11-3,CASSLQGYYEQYF
NA,TRBJ1-2,TRBV7-9,CASTRESYGYTF
NA,TRBJ2-1,TRBV15,CATSSHQGQYRGEQFF
NA,TRBJ1-3,TRBV19,CASSIRDISGNTIYF
TRBD1,TRBJ1-6,TRBV2,CASSVQGANNSPLHF
NA,TRBJ1-3,TRBV24-1,CATSDRGSGNTIYF
TRBD2,TRBJ2-7,TRBV9,CASSVGTSGSSGEQYF
TRBD2,TRBJ2-7,TRBV9,CASSVGTSLYEQYF
NA,TRBJ1-3,TRBV6-5,CASSYSGVAGNTIYF
NA,TRBJ1-5,TRBV4-1,CASSQLDGEPQHF
NA,TRBJ2-2,TRBV19,CATQGGNTGELFF
TRBD2,TRBJ2-7,TRBV4-2,CASSLRTSGSYEQYF
NA,TRBJ1-4,TRBV7-5,CARSLEGRGGLPTNEKLFF
NA,TRBJ1-5,TRBV14,CASNYSNQPQHF